A single sample is the source of the 16 T cell receptor beta chains below, sequenced in a study of T cells in Graves' hyperthyroidism and ophthalmopathy. Amplification yielded TCR beta CDR3 regions, with RNA transcripts as the source. HTBI primers were employed in a first-round RT-PCR of the TCR CDR3. Each CDR3 protein gets one entry after TCRdb re-called the multiplex PCR reads with MiXCR. The sample consists of 300,000 to 450,000 distinct CDR3 sequences, roughly 15% of them appearing once. Sequencing was done on a sample of blood. Receptors originate from a woman aged 25 to 39 with Graves' ophthalmopathy.

This clonotype was observed many times. This chain joins TRBV18 and TRBJ2-1; 10 positions agree with TRBD1. Germline loops: CDR1 KGHSH, CDR2 LQKENI. The CDR3 is 16 residues long. Trimming cost V 3 bases and J 7 bases; bases outside gene matches: 9. CDR3 in DNA: TGTGCCAGCTCACCTCGACAGGGGGCGCGTCGGAATGAGCAGTTCTTC. Translation gives CASSPRQGARRNEQFF. Drawing the rest from reference TRBV18 and TRBJ2-1, the complete variable domain is NAGVMQNPRHLVRRRGQEARLRCSPMKGHSHVYWYRQLPEEGLKFMVYLQKENIIDESGMPKERFSAEFPKEGPSILRIQQVVRGDSAAYFCASSPRQGARRNEQFFGPGTRLTVL.

This rearrangement joins TRBV29-1 to TRBJ2-3, with D perhaps TRBD2 (6 bases). The CDR3 sequence is 15 residues long. The V end lost 6 bases, the J end lost 6 bases, and 22 bases lay between the germline ends. Germline-derived CDR1 and CDR2 are SQVTM and ANQGSEA. The DNA of the CDR3 is TGCAGCGTAGAACGCGGATGGGGGGTATTGGATACGCAGTATTTT. It is translated as CSVERGWGVLDTQYF.

The chain is built from TRBV6-1 and TRBJ2-5, with 7 positions matching TRBD1. Losses at the gene ends were 6 bases for V and 3 bases for J; bases not matched to a gene: 10. The CDR3 has 15 residues. CDR1 is MNHNS, CDR2 SASEGT, per germline. CDR3 nucleotides: TGTGCCAGCAGGGGCCGACAGGGCCAGAAAGAGACCCAGTACTTC. It codes for CASRGRQGQKETQYF.

In its sample, this clonotype was seen many times. The V call is TRBV5-5, the J call TRBJ2-3, with 7 bases identical to TRBD2. V shed 4 bases and J 3 bases; nucleotides not matched to a gene: 5. CDR3 length: 14 amino acids. Germline V gene data show CDR1 as SGHKS and CDR2 as YYEKEE (reference sequence). CDR3 DNA: TGTGCCAGCAGCCGGGACTATTCTACAGATACGCAGTATTTT. Protein: CASSRDYSTDTQYF. The full variable domain, its missing parts supplied by reference TRBV5-5 and TRBJ2-3, is DAGVTQSPTHLIKTRGQQVTLRCSPISGHKSVSWYQQVLGQGPQFIFQYYEKEERGRGNFPDRFSARQFPNYSSELNVNALLLGDSALYLCASSRDYSTDTQYFGPGTRLTVL.

This clonotype was counted many times. This chain joins TRBV28 and TRBJ2-3; the D is unclear. The CDR3 extends over 13 amino acids. Germline-derived CDR1 and CDR2 are MDHEN and SYDVKM. The V end lost 5 bases, the J end lost 5 bases, and 11 bases lay between the germline ends. CDR3 amino acids: CASSPEGVDTQYF. The CDR3 DNA reads TGTGCCAGCAGTCCCGAAGGAGTAGATACGCAGTATTTT. The entire variable domain, with the rest obtained from reference TRBV28 and TRBJ2-3, is as follows: DVKVTQSSRYLVKRTGEKVFLECVQDMDHENMFWYRQDPGLGLRLIYFSYDVKMKEKGDIPEGYSVSREKKERFSLILESASTNQTSMYLCASSPEGVDTQYFGPGTRLTVL.

V usage is TRBV4-1 and J usage is TRBJ2-5, with D perhaps matching TRBD1 (6 bases). The germline V and J ends were trimmed by 2 bases and 5 bases, with 12 bases remaining between them. Germline V gene data show CDR1 as MGHRA and CDR2 as YSYEKL. CDR3 size: 14 residues. The CDR3 DNA reads TGCGCCAGCAGCCAAATTGGGGGCCAGGAGACCCAGTACTTC. Translation: CASSQIGGQETQYF.

In its sample, this clonotype was seen many times. The chain combines TRBV6-1 with TRBJ1-1, with unresolved D. The CDR3 is 12 residues long. Germline assignment: CDR1 MNHNS and CDR2 SASEGT. V was shortened by 11 bases and J by 1 base, with 11 bases between the two germline ends. The CDR3 loop is CAARRENTEAFF. The CDR3 coding sequence is TGTGCCGCCCGCCGGGAGAACACTGAAGCTTTCTTT.

The table lists this clonotype with many counts. This chain links TRBV6-6 with TRBJ2-5; D remains ambiguous. The CDR3 has 15 amino acids. Germline CDR1 reads MNHNY; CDR2 reads SVGAGI (reference sequence). Trimming removed 2 bases at V and 0 bases at J, with 10 bases between. CDR3 sequence: CASSYTQVYQETQYF. As DNA, the CDR3 is TGTGCCAGCAGTTACACCCAAGTGTACCAAGAGACCCAGTACTTC.

This clonotype occurred many times. V gene TRBV2 combines with J gene TRBJ1-2; no clear D. V dropped 3 bases and J dropped 0 bases, with 8 bases sitting between them. In germline, CDR1 is SNHLY, CDR2 FYNNEI. The CDR3 extends over 14 amino acids. The CDR3 region is CASSELAANYGYTF. The CDR3 DNA reads TGTGCCAGCAGTGAGTTGGCAGCTAACTATGGCTACACCTTC. Combining the CDR3 with reference TRBV2 and TRBJ1-2 gives the whole variable domain EPEVTQTPSHQVTQMGQEVILRCVPISNHLYFYWYRQILGQKVEFLVSFYNNEISEKSEIFDDQFSVERPDGSNFTLKIRSTKLEDSAMYFCASSELAANYGYTFGSGTRLTVV.

This clonotype was seen many times. The chain links TRBV28 to TRBJ1-5; 8 bases match TRBD1. V shed 6 bases and J 2 bases; nucleotides not matched to a gene: 9. CDR3 length: 16 residues. The germline CDR1 and CDR2 sequences are MDHEN and SYDVKM. Here the CDR3 reads CASSPTGGFGNQPQHF. DNA for the CDR3: TGTGCCAGCAGCCCTACAGGGGGATTTGGCAATCAGCCCCAGCATTTT.

This clonotype was recorded at least ten times. The chain recombines TRBV30 with TRBJ2-6; D is undetermined. Between the trimmed V and J ends, which lost 1 base and 0 bases, there was a span of 4 bases. CDR1 is GTSNPN, CDR2 SVGIG, per germline (reference sequence). There are 14 residues in the CDR3. The CDR3: CAWSGASGANVLTF. In DNA, the CDR3 is TGTGCCTGGAGTGGGGCCTCTGGGGCCAACGTCCTGACTTTC.

The rearrangement joins TRBV11-2 to TRBJ2-7; tentative D call: TRBD2 (5 bases). V dropped 5 bases and J dropped 8 bases, with 28 bases sitting between them. CDR1 SGHAT and CDR2 FQNNGV come from the germline V gene. The CDR3 extends over 17 amino acids. DNA of the CDR3: TGTGCCAGCAGCCCTCCTCGGCCTGGAGCACCCGGGGTCAAGCAGTACTTC. Residues: CASSPPRPGAPGVKQYF.

This clonotype showed up many times. The rearrangement joins TRBV18 to TRBJ2-5; 7 bases fit TRBD2. The V gene end was trimmed by 3 bases and the J gene end by 5 bases; junction bases not matched to a gene: 6. This CDR3 region has 14 residues. The germline CDR1 and CDR2 sequences are KGHSH and LQKENI. CDR3 protein: CASSPGGFGETQYF. The CDR3 DNA reads as TGTGCCAGCTCACCCGGGGGGTTTGGCGAGACCCAGTACTTC.

The chain combines TRBV7-3 with TRBJ2-1; 9 nucleotides line up with TRBD2. CDR3 size: 17 residues. V gave up 2 bases and J gave up 5 bases; unmatched junction bases: 10. CDR1 and CDR2 (germline): SGHTA, FQGTGA. The CDR3 region is CASSLAPGAGGHNEQFF. In DNA, the CDR3 is TGTGCCAGCAGCTTAGCCCCGGGAGCGGGGGGCCACAATGAGCAGTTCTTC.

Only a few counts were recorded for this clonotype. This chain connects TRBV6-5 to TRBJ2-6; TRBD1 agrees at 9 bases. The length of the CDR3 is 17 residues. After removal of 2 bases from V and 0 bases from J, the junction contained 2 bases not matched to a gene. The germline gives CDR1 MNHEY, CDR2 SVGAGI. DNA of the CDR3: TGTGCCAGCAGTTACCTGGGACAGGGCTCTGGGGCCAACGTCCTGACTTTC. It specifies CASSYLGQGSGANVLTF.

This clonotype was seen repeatedly, ten times or more. V gene TRBV3-1 combines with J gene TRBJ1-6, with 9 bases that match TRBD1. After removal of 0 bases from V and 14 bases from J, the junction contained 11 bases not matched to a gene. This CDR3 has 16 amino acids. The germline V gene encodes CDR1 LGHDT and CDR2 YNNKEL (reference sequence). The CDR3 bases are TGTGCCAGCAGCCAAGAACAGGGGGCTGCTTGGGTAGCCCTCCACTTT. It encodes CASSQEQGAAWVALHF.